The 8 T cell receptor beta chains presented below share a single source sample, sequenced in a study of blood T cell repertoires in COVID-19. This table comes from immunoSEQ multiplex PCR, and its TCRdb copy is limited to in-frame clones, with some not included. This sample yields tens of thousands of clones, of which roughly 80% are seen a single time; approximately 21% belongs to the top ten. The sample consisted of peripheral blood. Receptor source: a woman older than 75 with acute or convalescent COVID-19.

The V gene is TRBV7-9, the J gene TRBJ1-5, with D maybe TRBD1 (6 bases). The length of the CDR3 is 14 residues. The germline V and J ends were trimmed by 4 bases and 8 bases, with 15 bases remaining between them. Per the germline V gene, CDR1 is SEHNR and CDR2 is FQNEAQ (reference sequence). CDR3 bases: TGTGCCAGCAGCTCTACGGGACATGGTGAGCCCCAGCATTTT. Its translation: CASSSTGHGEPQHF.

The rearrangement joins TRBV6-5 to TRBJ2-7; TRBD1 matches 7 bases. Trimming took 6 bases from V and 0 from J; bases not matched to a gene: 5. The CDR3 is 14 residues long. Germline-derived CDR1 and CDR2 are MNHEY and SVGAGI. The CDR3 sequence: CASRRQGNSYEQYF. The CDR3 DNA sequence: TGTGCCAGCAGACGACAGGGTAACTCCTACGAGCAGTACTTC.

This CDR3 is CASSIGHNDQPQHF. The CDR3 bases are TGTGCCAGTAGTATTGGGCATAATGATCAGCCCCAGCATTTT. V and J are TRBV19 and TRBJ1-5; D is unresolved. This CDR3 region has 14 residues. Germline lookup yields CDR1 LNHDA and CDR2 SQIVND (reference sequence). The V end lost 3 bases, the J end lost 5 bases, and 11 bases lay between the germline ends. The full variable domain, with the rest looked up from reference TRBV19 and TRBJ1-5, is DGGITQSPKYLFRKEGQNVTLSCEQNLNHDAMYWYRQDPGQGLRLIYYSQIVNDFQKGDIAEGYSVSREKKESFPLTVTSAQKNPTAFYLCASSIGHNDQPQHFGDGTRLSIL.

The genes are TRBV12-3 or TRBV12-4 and TRBJ2-1; D remains unclear. Trimming took off 8 bases at V and 5 bases at J, with 10 bases between the two ends. CDR3 length equals 12 residues. The CDR3 DNA reads TGTGCCAGCGGCTTGAGGCACAATGAGCAGTTCTTC. Protein sequence: CASGLRHNEQFF.

The rearrangement uses TRBV4-1 and TRBJ2-7; 11 nucleotides match TRBD1. The germline V gene has CDR1 MGHRA and CDR2 YSYEKL. The V segment lost 4 bases and the J segment 3 bases; nucleotides outside the gene matches: 2. The CDR3 is made up of 14 amino acids. The CDR3 DNA reads TGCGCCAGCAGCCGGGACAGGGGGGGCTACGAGCAGTACTTC. This encodes CASSRDRGGYEQYF.

This chain connects TRBV2 to TRBJ1-6; the match to TRBD1 covers 7 bases. V was clipped by 6 bases and J by 6 bases; unmatched bases: 5. Germline loops: CDR1 SNHLY, CDR2 FYNNEI. The CDR3 is 14 residues long. The DNA for the CDR3 is TGTGCCAGCAGGAGGGGACAGCCTAATTCACCCCTCCACTTT. This sequence encodes CASRRGQPNSPLHF.

The chain's CDR3 is CASSEYIWRSSYTF. The CDR3 DNA is TGCGCCAGCAGTGAGTACATCTGGAGATCAAGCTACACCTTC. The chain recombines TRBV10-2 with TRBJ1-2; no firm D call. Germline CDR1 is WSHSY and CDR2 is SAAADI. The CDR3 is 14 amino acids. The V gene lost 1 base and the J gene lost 9 bases, with 15 bases spanning the gap.

V and J are TRBV7-3 and TRBJ1-1; 10 bases fit TRBD1. Germline-derived CDR1 and CDR2 are SGHTA and FQGTGA. V shed 5 bases, J shed 10 bases, and the junction held 16 bases outside the gene matches. The CDR3 extends over 16 amino acids. The CDR3 sequence: CASSPGTGAKEGRAFF. In nucleotides, the CDR3 is TGTGCCAGCAGCCCCGGGACAGGGGCCAAGGAGGGTCGAGCTTTCTTT. The full variable domain, its missing parts supplied by reference TRBV7-3 and TRBJ1-1, is GAGVSQTPSNKVTEKGKYVELRCDPISGHTALYWYRQSLGQGPEFLIYFQGTGAADDSGLPNDRFFAVRPEGSVSTLKIQRTERGDSAVYLCASSPGTGAKEGRAFFGQGTRLTVV.